Listed below are T cell receptor beta chains from one sample, sequenced in a study of identical twins. TCRdb re-analysed the 5' RACE reads in MiXCR, keeping a single row per CDR3 protein. The sample contains 410,000 or so distinct CDR3 sequences, 18% of which appear only once. The sequencing sample was made of naive T cells sorted from blood. These receptors came from a man aged 45-65 years in good health. Each CDR3 is given with its conserved first and last residue. Fields, in order: CDR3 protein, CDR3 DNA, V gene, J gene, clone size, D gene, CDR3 length. A D gene is named only where the DNA matches it firmly. Rows may omit the clone size; those that give it use once, few, many or a size class.

CDR3: CSVAQNTEAFF
DNA: TGCAGCGTGGCCCAGAACACTGAAGCTTTCTTT
V: TRBV29-1
J: TRBJ1-1
size: .
D: .
length: 11

CDR3: CSASTGRITGELFF
DNA: TGCAGTGCTTCGACAGGGAGGATCACCGGGGAGCTGTTTTTT
V: TRBV20-1
J: TRBJ2-2
size: many
D: .
length: 14

CDR3: CATSREQVTGNTIYF
DNA: TGTGCCACCAGCAGAGAACAGGTTACAGGAAACACCATATATTTT
V: TRBV15
J: TRBJ1-3
size: few
D: .
length: 15

CDR3: CSAGNPGRENIQYF
DNA: TGCAGTGCTGGAAACCCGGGACGGGAAAACATTCAGTACTTC
V: TRBV20-1
J: TRBJ2-4
size: .
D: .
length: 14

CDR3: CASSYRGPRETQYF
DNA: TGTGCCAGCAGCTACAGGGGCCCTCGGGAGACCCAGTACTTC
V: TRBV5-6
J: TRBJ2-5
size: .
D: TRBD1
length: 14

CDR3: CASSQDSPGTSEVTQYF
DNA: TGCGCCAGCAGCCAAGATTCACCGGGGACTAGCGAGGTTACGCAGTATTTT
V: TRBV4-3
J: TRBJ2-3
size: .
D: TRBD2
length: 17

CDR3: CASSFFGFTYEQYF
DNA: TGTGCCAGCAGTTTCTTTGGGTTCACCTACGAGCAGTACTTC
V: TRBV28
J: TRBJ2-7
size: few
D: .
length: 14

CDR3: CASSTPGQITSGDYNEQFF
DNA: TGTGCCAGCAGTACACCGGGACAGATTACTAGCGGGGACTACAATGAGCAGTTCTTC
V: TRBV11-2
J: TRBJ2-1
size: .
D: TRBD2
length: 19

CDR3: CASSGLGGFQETQYF
DNA: TGTGCCAGCAGCGGATTGGGGGGGTTCCAAGAGACCCAGTACTTC
V: TRBV9
J: TRBJ2-5
size: .
D: TRBD2
length: 15

CDR3: CASSLDQGSPYEQYF
DNA: TGCGCCAGCAGCTTGGATCAGGGGTCCCCCTACGAGCAGTACTTC
V: TRBV5-1
J: TRBJ2-7
size: once
D: .
length: 15

CDR3: CASSATGIETQYF
DNA: TGTGCCAGCAGTGCGACAGGGATCGAGACCCAGTACTTC
V: TRBV28
J: TRBJ2-5
size: .
D: TRBD1
length: 13

CDR3: CASSFSGPDTQYF
DNA: TGTGCCAGCAGTTTTTCGGGACCAGATACGCAGTATTTT
V: TRBV6-5
J: TRBJ2-3
size: .
D: .
length: 13

CDR3: CASSLHVSGANVLTF
DNA: TGCGCCAGCAGCTTGCATGTCTCTGGGGCCAACGTCCTGACTTTC
V: TRBV5-1
J: TRBJ2-6
size: .
D: .
length: 15

CDR3: CAISESNSGKGNEQFF
DNA: TGTGCCATCAGTGAGTCGAATAGCGGGAAAGGGAATGAGCAGTTCTTC
V: TRBV10-3
J: TRBJ2-1
size: .
D: TRBD2
length: 16

CDR3: CASRVATHGSSTDTQYF
DNA: TGCGCCAGCAGGGTAGCGACCCATGGGTCCAGCACAGATACGCAGTATTTT
V: TRBV5-1
J: TRBJ2-3
size: few
D: .
length: 17

CDR3: CASSSQNGHEQYF
DNA: TGTGCCAGCAGTTCTCAAAATGGGCACGAGCAGTACTTC
V: TRBV27
J: TRBJ2-7
size: .
D: .
length: 13

CDR3: CASSLVAGGNQPQHF
DNA: TGCGCCAGCAGCTTGGTGGCAGGGGGCAATCAGCCCCAGCATTTT
V: TRBV5-1
J: TRBJ1-5
size: few
D: .
length: 15

CDR3: CASKGGGLPLGTSGRIGRIF
DNA: TGTGCCAGCAAGGGGGGGGGATTACCTTTAGGGACTAGCGGGAGGATCGGGCGGATCTTC
V: TRBV21-1
J: TRBJ2-1
size: .
D: .
length: 20

CDR3: CSAKTGYNEQFF
DNA: TGCAGTGCTAAGACTGGTTACAATGAGCAGTTCTTC
V: TRBV20-1
J: TRBJ2-1
size: many
D: .
length: 12

CDR3: CASLGGDSYEQYF
DNA: TGTGCCAGCCTTGGGGGAGACTCCTACGAGCAGTACTTC
V: TRBV13
J: TRBJ2-7
size: .
D: .
length: 13

CDR3: CSAHSLKYEKLFF
DNA: TGCAGCGCTCACAGCTTAAAGTACGAAAAACTGTTTTTT
V: TRBV29-1
J: TRBJ1-4
size: .
D: .
length: 13

CDR3: CASSLSSTVNEKLFF
DNA: TGTGCCAGCAGTTTATCTTCGACGGTTAATGAAAAACTGTTTTTT
V: TRBV27
J: TRBJ1-4
size: .
D: .
length: 15

CDR3: CASSLTTSYEQYF
DNA: TGCGCCAGCAGCTTGACTACATCCTACGAGCAGTACTTC
V: TRBV5-1
J: TRBJ2-7
size: few
D: .
length: 13

CDR3: CASSASGSYEQYF
DNA: TGCGCCAGCAGCGCTAGCGGGAGTTACGAGCAGTACTTC
V: TRBV5-1
J: TRBJ2-7
size: many
D: TRBD2
length: 13

CDR3: CASSYTPGQGLYNEQFF
DNA: TGTGCCAGCAGTTACACTCCGGGACAGGGGCTCTACAATGAGCAGTTCTTC
V: TRBV6-2/TRBV6-3
J: TRBJ2-1
size: many
D: TRBD1
length: 17

CDR3: CASSQVGGRATGELFF
DNA: TGTGCCAGCAGCCAAGTTGGGGGGCGCGCCACCGGGGAGCTGTTTTTT
V: TRBV4-2
J: TRBJ2-2
size: .
D: .
length: 16